The 20 T cell receptor beta chains in this list originate from one sample, sequenced in a study of CD8+ T cells in alopecia areata. Treatment given: oral pan-JAK inhibitor, 5-10 mg twice daily. Extracted RNA was reverse transcribed into cDNA, the sequencing template. Generated by immunoSEQ multiplex PCR, the TCRdb table keeps only in-frame clones and is missing some. The table includes under 110,000 clones, 55% to 75% detected once. Sequencing was performed on CD8+ T cells sorted from blood, taken between weeks 55 and 65, from a patient treated with tofacitinib. The receptors shown here come from a human donor with alopecia areata.

The gene calls are TRBV9 and TRBJ2-7, with 7 nucleotides matching TRBD2. The germline V gene encodes CDR1 SGDLS and CDR2 YYNGEE. The CDR3 has 11 residues. J gave up 3 bases and V 6 bases, and 0 bases lay outside the gene matches. The CDR3 DNA follows: TGTGCCAGCAAGCGGGACTACGAGCAGTACTTC. Amino acids: CASKRDYEQYF.

This clone was counted a few times. V usage is TRBV11-2 and J usage is TRBJ2-7; 9 nucleotides agree with TRBD1. Unmatched junction bases numbered 7, after V lost 5 bases and J lost 2 bases. The CDR3 loop spans 15 amino acids. Germline assignment: CDR1 SGHAT and CDR2 FQNNGV. CDR3 bases: TGTGCCAGCAGCCGGGGACAGGGAGGTGCCTACGAGCAGTACTTC. It is translated as CASSRGQGGAYEQYF.

The rearrangement uses TRBV15 and TRBJ2-2; D is ambiguous. With 2 bases removed from V and 3 bases from J, the gap between germline ends came to 1 base. The length of the CDR3 is 12 residues. From germline, CDR1 is LNHNV and CDR2 YYDKDF (reference sequence). CDR3 region: CATSRHTGELFF. The CDR3 region has the DNA TGTGCCACCAGCAGACACACCGGGGAGCTGTTTTTT.

The chain links TRBV19 to TRBJ1-1, with D unclear. V lost 2 bases, J lost 3 bases, and 13 bases lay in between. CDR3 length: 15 amino acids. Germline CDR1 LNHDA, CDR2 SQIVND (reference sequence). The CDR3 protein is CASSISLGMDTEAFF. In DNA, the CDR3 is TGTGCCAGTAGTATAAGTCTGGGGATGGACACTGAAGCTTTCTTT.

CDR3 DNA sequence: TGTGCCAGCAGCCCCCTAGGTTCTGGGGTGGGTCGTGGTGAGCAGTTCTTC. Amino acids: CASSPLGSGVGRGEQFF. The chain uses TRBV7-2 and TRBJ2-1; D unresolved. Trimming took off 5 bases at V and 9 bases at J, with 26 bases between the two ends. Looked up from germline, CDR1 is SGHTA and CDR2 is FQGNSA. The CDR3 has 17 amino acids.

This rearrangement joins TRBV27 to TRBJ1-1; 7 positions match TRBD1. In germline, CDR1 is MNHEY, CDR2 SMNVEV (reference sequence). The CDR3 consists of 13 residues. The J segment lost 4 bases and the V segment lost 6 bases, leaving 5 bases of the junction unmatched. CDR3 sequence reads: CASRVGQSTEAFF. CDR3 nucleotides: TGTGCCAGCAGGGTGGGACAGAGCACTGAAGCTTTCTTT.

This clone has just a few counts. V gene TRBV29-1 combines with J gene TRBJ2-1; 10 nucleotides line up with TRBD1. CDR1 SQVTM and CDR2 ANQGSEA come from the germline V gene. After removal of 1 base from V and 3 bases from J, the junction contained 6 bases not matched to a gene. The CDR3 runs 16 residues. The CDR3 bases are TGCAGCGTTGAAGGGTTGGACAGGGGGAACTACAATGAGCAGTTCTTC. It is translated as CSVEGLDRGNYNEQFF.

V usage is TRBV10-3 and J usage is TRBJ2-7; a possible D gene is TRBD2 (5 bases). With 7 bases removed from V and 3 bases from J, the gap between germline ends came to 10 bases. CDR1 ENHRY and CDR2 SYGVKD come from the germline V gene. The CDR3 covers 12 residues. CDR3 nucleotide sequence: TGTGCCATCAAGGACTCTCGCTACGAGCAGTACTTC. Residues: CAIKDSRYEQYF.

The chain recombines TRBV27 with TRBJ2-2, with D perhaps matching TRBD1 (5 bases). Trimming removed 0 bases at V and 6 bases at J, with 8 bases between. The length of the CDR3 is 14 residues. CDR1 is MNHEY, CDR2 SMNVEV, per germline (reference sequence). CDR3 residues: CASSLSKGAGELFF. The CDR3 coding sequence is TGTGCCAGCAGTTTATCCAAAGGGGCCGGGGAGCTGTTTTTT.

The table lists this clone with a few counts. The chain links TRBV29-1 to TRBJ2-3, with D tentatively TRBD1 (6 bases). The germline gives CDR1 SQVTM, CDR2 ANQGSEA. Trimming cost V 7 bases and J 9 bases, with 14 bases left between them. This CDR3 has 11 residues. Here the CDR3 DNA reads TGCAGCGACACAGGGAAAGGGACGCAGTATTTT. Amino acids: CSDTGKGTQYF.

This clone occurred a few times. V is TRBV13 and J is TRBJ2-3; the D is unclear. CDR1 is PRHDT and CDR2 is FYEKMQ in the germline V gene (reference sequence). The CDR3 consists of 13 residues. Trimming removed 5 bases from V and 2 bases from J, with 8 bases in between. CDR3 sequence: CASSPSDTDTQYF. The CDR3, as DNA: TGTGCCAGCAGCCCCTCGGACACAGATACGCAGTATTTT.

The V and J genes are TRBV29-1 and TRBJ2-3, with a possible D match to TRBD2 (7 bases). The CDR3 sequence is 17 residues long. The ends were cut back, 3 bases at V and 2 bases at J, with 21 bases in the middle. In germline, CDR1 is SQVTM, CDR2 ANQGSEA. The CDR3 DNA reads TGCAGCGTTGAGGGCCCTTGGGCGGGGGCCTACACAGATACGCAGTATTTT. Amino acid sequence: CSVEGPWAGAYTDTQYF.

V and J are TRBV5-6 and TRBJ1-1, with a possible D match to TRBD1 (5 bases). The CDR3 has 15 residues. Per germline, CDR1 SGHDT and CDR2 YYEEEE. The V end was cut by 2 bases, the J end by 3 bases, with 14 bases between. The CDR3 bases are TGTGCCAGCAGCTTCCGATCGGGGGAAGACACTGAAGCTTTCTTT. Its translation is CASSFRSGEDTEAFF.

The chain uses TRBV7-8 and TRBJ2-6; the match to TRBD2 covers 7 bases. CDR1 is SGHVS and CDR2 is FQNEAQ in the germline V gene. J lost 6 bases, V lost 8 bases, and 7 bases had no gene match. CDR3 length: 14 amino acids. The CDR3: CASQMGGTANVLTF. CDR3 coding DNA: TGTGCCAGCCAAATGGGGGGGACGGCCAACGTCCTGACTTTC. Based on the CDR3 plus reference TRBV7-8 and TRBJ2-6, the full variable domain is GAGVSQSPRYKVAKRGQDVALRCDPISGHVSLFWYQQALGQGPEFLTYFQNEAQLDKSGLPSDRFFAERPEGSVSTLKIQRTQQEDSAVYLCASQMGGTANVLTFGAGSRLTVL.

The rearrangement links TRBV29-1 to TRBJ2-1, with 7 bases that match TRBD2. J lost 7 bases, V lost 6 bases, and 3 bases had no gene match. Germline V gives CDR1 SQVTM, CDR2 ANQGSEA. The CDR3 runs 11 residues. CDR3 amino acids: CSVNGGNEQFF. As DNA, the CDR3 is TGCAGCGTGAACGGGGGGAATGAGCAGTTCTTC.

V is TRBV7-6 and J is TRBJ1-5; 10 bases match TRBD1. V dropped 1 base and J dropped 0; count of bases not matched to a gene: 3. Per germline, CDR1 SGHVS and CDR2 FNYEAQ. The CDR3 is 17 residues long. The CDR3 DNA is TGTGCCAGCAGCTTAGGGACAGGGGGTTTTAGCAATCAGCCCCAGCATTTT. Translated, it gives CASSLGTGGFSNQPQHF. Complete variable domain (other parts from reference TRBV7-6 and TRBJ1-5): GAGVSQSPRYKVTKRGQDVALRCDPISGHVSLYWYRQALGQGPEFLTYFNYEAQQDKSGLPNDRFSAERPEGSISTLTIQRTEQRDSAMYRCASSLGTGGFSNQPQHFGDGTRLSIL.

This chain connects TRBV19 to TRBJ1-1, with TRBD1 as a possible D gene (5 bases). Deletions cut 7 bases from V and 10 bases from J, with 19 bases between. CDR1 is LNHDA, CDR2 SQIVND, per germline (reference sequence). The CDR3 covers 13 residues. In DNA, the CDR3 is TGTGCCAGTACCTCCGGGACCCCAATCGGAGCTTTCTTT. This sequence encodes CASTSGTPIGAFF.

This clone was observed a handful of times. The chain recombines TRBV7-2 with TRBJ1-1; no firm D call. The CDR3 has 12 amino acids. CDR1 is SGHTA, CDR2 FQGNSA, per germline. Deletions cut 5 bases from V and 4 bases from J, with 8 bases between. DNA of the CDR3: TGTGCCAGCAGCAACCGGTTCACTGAAGCTTTCTTT. Protein: CASSNRFTEAFF.

This chain uses TRBV11-2 with TRBJ1-2, with D hard to call. Germline-derived CDR1 and CDR2 are SGHAT and FQNNGV. CDR3 length equals 15 residues. The V gene lost 5 bases and the J gene lost 2 bases, with 15 bases spanning the gap. The CDR3 nucleotides read TGTGCCAGCAGCCTCCGACACCGTGAGAACTATGGCTACACCTTC. This sequence encodes CASSLRHRENYGYTF.

This sequence joins TRBV2 and TRBJ1-1; TRBD1 is a possible D gene (5 bases). Trimming removed 3 bases from V and 1 base from J, with 12 bases in between. Germline lookup yields CDR1 SNHLY and CDR2 FYNNEI. The CDR3 runs to 15 residues. The DNA of the CDR3 is TGTGCCAGCAGTGATTCTGGTACAGGGAACACTGAAGCTTTCTTT. This sequence encodes CASSDSGTGNTEAFF.